This T cell receptor beta chain derives from a study of beta chain features in type 1 diabetes (dated by TCRdb to the late 2010s). Regarding the study in general: Patients and healthy donors did not differ in mean age, gender distribution, total cell number or subset yield. A total of roughly 100 million sorted cells were examined across all samples, and RNA yield correlated strongly with the number of cells per subset. In the study, TCRB repertoires of sorted circulating CD4+ T cell subsets from recently diagnosed type 1 diabetes patients were compared with those of matched healthy donors. Regulatory and stem cell-like memory subsets were isolated from only 8 patients and about 8 healthy donors, whereas naive and central memory subsets came from all 30 or so donors.

Results and caveats for the whole study, not just this receptor: Naive, central memory and regulatory TCRB repertoires appeared more similar among patients than among healthy donors. Because cDNA was sequenced instead of genomic DNA, highly expressing activated cells could be over-represented, though the groups showed no difference in activation or CD3 levels. HLA sub-analyses involved small numbers of individuals, so any influence of HLA type on TCRB rearrangement remained unresolved. In all four CD4+ subsets, TCRB CDR3 length was moderately but significantly shorter in type 1 diabetes patients. At VDJ recombination sites, patients with type 1 diabetes made fewer insertions and deleted more nucleotides, a pattern implying thymic rearrangement abnormalities. PCR may preferentially amplify shorter templates, but because patient and control samples were amplified and corrected together, any resulting skew would affect both groups equally.

The CDR3 starts with the cysteine, ends with the phenylalanine, and has 13 residues. Just CDR3 DNA is preserved here, 39 bases in frame from base 1. Comment on this clone: Its antigen target is currently unknown. Base qualities are not provided; no much larger clone lies one nucleotide away.

A single peripheral blood draw of approximately 100 mL on average was collected from each donor into heparinised tubes. Naive, central memory, regulatory and stem cell-like memory CD4+ T cells were sorted on a BD FACSAria II using a panel including CD45RO, CCR7, CD25, CD127, CD95 and CD27. Every sorted population had a purity above 98%. Right away, PBMCs were isolated by Lymphoprep density gradient centrifugation and were stained directly, with no culture step. So that batch effects would be minimized, each experiment stained and sorted samples in pairs, pairing one healthy donor with one patient. The entire isolated RNA was reverse transcribed using the High Capacity cDNA Reverse Transcription Kit, and thus expressed TCRB transcripts were sequenced. Deep immunoSEQ sequencing was applied to naive, central memory and regulatory T cell samples, giving an average of roughly 3.5 million total reads per sample. Sorted cells were lysed in RLT buffer and RNA was extracted with DNase-treated RNeasy Micro or Mini kits, depending on cell number. Each cell subset was processed on its own to prevent cross-contamination, while patient and healthy donor samples were processed together. TCRB sequences were amplified from cDNA with the immunoSEQ multiplex PCR, producing 87-bp fragments spanning the CDR3 region. Amplicons were sequenced on the Illumina HiSeq platform. In the paper's pipeline: PCR bias was computationally corrected using synthetic template baselines, reads within Hamming distance 2 were collapsed, and singletons that could not be merged were discarded. Reads were aligned to IMGT to assign V, D and J genes, CDR3 length, and insertions or deletions at six rearrangement sites. Within each subset, clonotype counts were normalized to sorted cell number, and only after that were true diversity and Gini coefficients computed with the tcR R package. Repertoire sharing was quantified using the overlap coefficient calculated on TCRB nucleotide sequences. TCRdb obtained this table from immuneACCESS and retained in-frame rearrangements with V and J assigned. These tables miss some clones; where compared with another copy, unresolved V genes account for less than half of the shortfall, and the remainder is unexplained. V, J and clone size derive from that table, while D and trimming were established from the DNA sequence. Across this sample there are roughly 300,000 clones, with 7.5% to 9% seen only once. In total, the top ten clones hold 0.44% of the sample.

The rearranged segments are TRBV1 and TRBJ2-7; the table names TRBD2, a call not compared with the DNA. TRBV1 is designated a pseudogene. The specimen was central memory CD4+ T cells from blood. This TCR was recovered from a woman aged 18-35 years in good health. The sequenced DNA: TGCACCAGCAGCCAAGACATAGTCGTCGAGCAGTACTTC. Its translation is CTSSQDIVVEQYF.